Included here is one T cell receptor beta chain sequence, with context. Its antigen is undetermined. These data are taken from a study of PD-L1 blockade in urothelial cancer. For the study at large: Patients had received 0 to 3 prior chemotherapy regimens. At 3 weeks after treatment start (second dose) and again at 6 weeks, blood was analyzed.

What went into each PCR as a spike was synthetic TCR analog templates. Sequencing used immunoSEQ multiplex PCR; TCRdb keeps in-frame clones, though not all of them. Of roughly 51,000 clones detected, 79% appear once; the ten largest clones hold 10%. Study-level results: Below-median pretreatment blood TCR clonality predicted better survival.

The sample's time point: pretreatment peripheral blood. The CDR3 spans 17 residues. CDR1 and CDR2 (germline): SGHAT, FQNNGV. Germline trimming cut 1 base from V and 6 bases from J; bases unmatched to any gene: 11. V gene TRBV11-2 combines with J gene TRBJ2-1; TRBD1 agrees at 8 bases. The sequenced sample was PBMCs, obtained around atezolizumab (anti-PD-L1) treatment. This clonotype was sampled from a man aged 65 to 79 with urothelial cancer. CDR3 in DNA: TGTGCCAGCAGCTTAGCCTTCCAGGGGGCGCGGGGCAATGAGCAGTTCTTC. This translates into CASSLAFQGARGNEQFF.